The present T cell receptor gamma chain was sequenced within a study of γδ T cells in repeated Plasmodium falciparum infection. The CDR3 is made up of 14 amino acids. CDR1 is GITISATS, CDR2 ISYDGTV, per germline (reference sequence). Gammadelta T cells were flow-sorted from PBMC into Vgamma9/Vdelta2+ and Vdelta2-negative populations for bulk analysis. This clone was seen repeatedly, ten times or more. The protein held in TCRdb is that of a much larger clone and does not match this DNA's translation at residue 13, likely because of a read error; the protein shown is translated from the DNA. TCRdb called clones anew from the multiplex PCR reads with CATT. The sample has approximately 30,000 gamma-chain clones, approximately 1.4% seen once.

The rearrangement uses TRGV9 and TRGJP1. Sequenced sample: gamma-delta T cells from blood. The receptor comes from a pool of human donors (malaria-infected and uninfected, not separated). CDR3 amino acids: CALWEVRGGWFKTF. In DNA form, the CDR3 reads TGTGCCTTGTGGGAGGTTCGGGGGGGTTGGTTCAAGACATTT.